Shown below are 12 T cell receptor beta chains from a single sample sequenced in a study of siplizumab effects on memory and regulatory T cells. Repertoires were generated with immunoSEQ multiplex PCR, while TCRdb's copy carries only in-frame clones and drops some. The sample includes some 40,000 clones, around 90% seen only once; the top ten take 0.25%. Sequencing was done on a sample of naive CD4+ T cells sorted from blood. The receptors come from a human donor in good health.

This clone was seen only once. The rearrangement joins TRBV9 to TRBJ2-7; D is undetermined. Trimming removed 0 bases at V and 4 bases at J, with 8 bases between. This CDR3 has 13 residues. CDR1 is SGDLS, CDR2 YYNGEE, per germline. The CDR3 bases are TGTGCCAGCAGCGTAGGGGCCTCATACGAGCAGTACTTC. Residues: CASSVGASYEQYF.

This chain uses TRBV5-4 with TRBJ1-1, with 11 positions matching TRBD1. The length of the CDR3 is 15 residues. The germline V gene has CDR1 SGHNT and CDR2 YYREEE (reference sequence). V was pared by 0 bases and J by 11 bases, with 9 bases of the junction left unmatched. DNA for the CDR3: TGTGCCAGCAGCTTGGGCGGGACAGGGGGGCAGCGGGCTTTCTTT. It specifies CASSLGGTGGQRAFF. Based on the CDR3 plus reference TRBV5-4 and TRBJ1-1, the full variable domain is ETGVTQSPTHLIKTRGQQVTLRCSSQSGHNTVSWYQQALGQGPQFIFQYYREEENGRGNFPPRFSGLQFPNYSSELNVNALELDDSALYLCASSLGGTGGQRAFFGQGTRLTVV.

This chain uses TRBV10-3 with TRBJ1-1; D is unclear. This CDR3 region has 14 residues. Germline assignment: CDR1 ENHRY and CDR2 SYGVKD. V lost 3 bases, J lost 0 bases, and 8 bases lay in between. CDR3 loop: CAISELLLNTEAFF. CDR3 coding DNA: TGTGCCATCAGTGAACTACTGTTGAACACTGAAGCTTTCTTT.

CDR3 protein: CAISESQSGELFF. The CDR3 DNA follows: TGTGCCATCAGTGAGTCTCAGTCCGGGGAGCTGTTTTTT. V usage is TRBV10-3 and J usage is TRBJ2-2; D is ambiguous. CDR1 ENHRY and CDR2 SYGVKD come from the germline V gene. The CDR3 loop spans 13 amino acids. Trimming shortened V by 0 bases and J by 6 bases, and 5 bases separated the two germline ends.

The chain is built from TRBV30 and TRBJ1-6; TRBD1 matches at 7 bases. Germline values: CDR1 GTSNPN, CDR2 SVGIG (reference sequence). This CDR3 comprises 14 residues. J lost 7 bases, V lost 3 bases, and 6 bases had no gene match. The CDR3 spells CAWRPGQRNSPLHF. The DNA of the CDR3 is TGTGCCTGGAGACCGGGACAGAGAAATTCACCCCTCCACTTT.

This chain uses TRBV10-3 with TRBJ1-2, with a possible D match to TRBD1 (5 bases). CDR1 ENHRY and CDR2 SYGVKD come from the germline V gene. Deletions cut 6 bases from V and 3 bases from J, with 8 bases between. The CDR3 spans 12 residues. The CDR3 region is CAIRGGDYGYTF. The DNA for the CDR3 is TGTGCCATCAGGGGGGGAGACTATGGCTACACCTTC.

The chain employs TRBV11-2 and TRBJ2-1, with a tentative D call TRBD1 (6 bases). Germline V gene data show CDR1 as SGHAT and CDR2 as FQNNGV. V shed 1 base and J shed 6 bases, with 10 bases lying between them. The CDR3 spans 14 residues. The CDR3 DNA reads as TGTGCCAGCAGCTTAGCCCAGGGGATCAATGAGCAGTTCTTC. Translation: CASSLAQGINEQFF.

For the CDR3, the DNA is TGCAGCGTTTTGACAGGGCTTTCGCCGATTGACATTCAGTACTTC. This translates into CSVLTGLSPIDIQYF. This sequence joins TRBV29-1 and TRBJ2-4, with 7 bases matching TRBD1. Losses at the gene ends were 5 bases for V and 8 bases for J; bases not matched to a gene: 15. The CDR3 length is 15 residues. From germline, CDR1 is SQVTM and CDR2 ANQGSEA.

This clone was recorded once. J is TRBJ1-4 and V is TRBV5-1; no reliable D call. CDR3 length: 14 residues. Germline values: CDR1 SGHRS, CDR2 YFSETQ. The V gene lost 2 bases and the J gene lost 11 bases, with 16 bases spanning the gap. The CDR3 DNA follows: TGCGCCAGCAGCTTCGGAACGGGAGTGGAGAAACTGTTTTTT. Amino acid sequence: CASSFGTGVEKLFF.

This rearrangement joins TRBV30 to TRBJ1-5; D gene uncertain. This CDR3 region has 16 residues. V gave up 3 bases and J gave up 3 bases, with 18 bases separating them. The germline gives CDR1 GTSNPN, CDR2 SVGIG (reference sequence). CDR3 in DNA: TGTGCCTGGAGGGGTGTGAAGGAGAGGTTCAATCAGCCCCAGCATTTT. Amino acids: CAWRGVKERFNQPQHF.

This chain uses TRBV12-5 with TRBJ1-2, with unresolved D. V gave up 7 bases and J gave up 4 bases, with 13 bases separating them. The CDR3 extends over 13 amino acids. Per the germline V gene, CDR1 is LGHNT and CDR2 is FRNRAP. The CDR3 coding sequence is TGTGCTAGTGCCGTGGACGCAACCTATGGCTACACCTTC. This encodes CASAVDATYGYTF.

This chain joins TRBV5-1 and TRBJ2-1; 7 nucleotides agree with TRBD1. Germline trimming cut 4 bases from V and 0 bases from J; bases unmatched to any gene: 10. Germline values: CDR1 SGHRS, CDR2 YFSETQ. The CDR3 runs 17 residues. The CDR3 sequence: CASSPRDRPSSYNEQFF. For the CDR3, the DNA is TGCGCCAGCAGCCCCCGGGACAGACCGAGCTCCTACAATGAGCAGTTCTTC.